What follows is one T cell receptor (beta chain) and its context. Its antigen is still unknown. The sample belongs to a study of read filtering for tumor transcriptome and immune sequencing. Study results and limitations: Dropping single-read clonotypes raised IR-seq and RNA-seq shared-clonotype correlation.

Molecular barcoded adaptors covering alpha/delta and beta/gamma chains were used on about 0.4 ug RNA. MiXCR, applied by TCRdb to the reads, yields one record per CDR3 protein. The sample consists of around 40,000 distinct CDR3 sequences, roughly 15% of them appearing once. CDR3 length equals 17 residues. After removal of 0 bases from V and 3 bases from J, the junction contained 9 bases not matched to a gene. The germline CDR1 and CDR2 sequences are LGHDT and YNNKEL (reference sequence). This TCR was recovered from a donor at least 40 years old with multiple myeloma. The rearrangement links TRBV3-1 to TRBJ2-3; TRBD2 agrees at 7 bases. Input material: a population of CD138-negative cells sorted from bone marrow. The CDR3 sequence is CASSQDWWEGQTDTQYF. CDR3 bases: TGTGCCAGCAGCCAAGATTGGTGGGAGGGCCAGACAGATACGCAGTATTTT.